A selection of T cell receptor beta chains follows, all from one sample in a study of blood T cell repertoires in COVID-19. TCRdb's copy holds only in-frame clones and misses some; the assay was immunoSEQ multiplex PCR. Of approximately 310,000 clones listed, about 90% are singletons. Sequenced material: peripheral blood. The source of these receptors is a woman in her forties or fifties who had recovered from COVID-19. Both conserved end residues are part of each CDR3. Fields, in order: D gene, clone size, J gene, V gene, CDR3 protein, CDR3 DNA. The D gene is left open where the match is weak. Size is stated for part of the rows, as once, few or many counts, or as a class when the clone is expanded.

d_gene: .
abundance: .
j_gene: TRBJ2-7
v_gene: TRBV20-1
CDR3aa: CSATGYEQYF
CDR3nt: TGCAGTGCTACAGGCTACGAGCAGTACTTC

d_gene: .
abundance: few
j_gene: TRBJ1-6
v_gene: TRBV28
CDR3aa: CASSVERDSPLHF
CDR3nt: TGTGCCAGCAGTGTGGAGAGGGATTCACCCCTCCACTTT

d_gene: TRBD1
abundance: .
j_gene: TRBJ1-4
v_gene: TRBV19
CDR3aa: CASRSRDSYFNEKLFF
CDR3nt: TGTGCCAGTAGAAGCCGGGACAGCTATTTCAATGAAAAACTGTTTTTT

d_gene: .
abundance: .
j_gene: TRBJ1-5
v_gene: TRBV7-2
CDR3aa: CASSFAGGDQPQHF
CDR3nt: TGTGCCAGCAGCTTTGCGGGGGGGGATCAGCCCCAGCATTTT

d_gene: .
abundance: once
j_gene: TRBJ1-1
v_gene: TRBV29-1
CDR3aa: CSVEVQGYTEAFF
CDR3nt: TGCAGCGTTGAAGTCCAGGGGTACACTGAAGCTTTCTTT

d_gene: TRBD2
abundance: .
j_gene: TRBJ2-3
v_gene: TRBV6-9
CDR3aa: CASSPPGLAELDTQYF
CDR3nt: TGTGCCAGCAGTCCCCCCGGGCTAGCGGAGCTAGATACGCAGTATTTT

d_gene: TRBD1
abundance: .
j_gene: TRBJ2-7
v_gene: TRBV28
CDR3aa: CASRGDSYEQYF
CDR3nt: TGTGCCAGCAGGGGGGACAGTTACGAGCAGTACTTC

d_gene: .
abundance: .
j_gene: TRBJ1-2
v_gene: TRBV20-1
CDR3aa: CSARAGDGYTF
CDR3nt: TGCAGTGCTAGAGCAGGGGATGGCTACACCTTC

d_gene: .
abundance: .
j_gene: TRBJ2-3
v_gene: TRBV7-2
CDR3aa: CASSLEASTDTQYF
CDR3nt: TGTGCCAGCAGCTTAGAAGCTAGCACAGATACGCAGTATTTT

d_gene: TRBD2
abundance: few
j_gene: TRBJ2-7
v_gene: TRBV24-1
CDR3aa: CATETSGRVHEQYF
CDR3nt: TGTGCCACCGAAACTAGCGGGAGAGTCCACGAGCAGTACTTC

d_gene: .
abundance: few
j_gene: TRBJ1-2
v_gene: TRBV20-1
CDR3aa: CSVWLQGYTF
CDR3nt: TGCAGTGTATGGCTTCAAGGCTACACCTTC

d_gene: .
abundance: once
j_gene: TRBJ1-4
v_gene: TRBV28
CDR3aa: CASSLGGGLNEKLFF
CDR3nt: TGTGCCAGCAGTTTGGGTGGGGGCCTTAATGAAAAACTGTTTTTT

d_gene: .
abundance: .
j_gene: TRBJ1-3
v_gene: TRBV28
CDR3aa: CASRAGGAEGNTIYF
CDR3nt: TGTGCCAGCAGGGCCGGGGGGGCGGAAGGAAACACCATATATTTT

d_gene: .
abundance: .
j_gene: TRBJ1-1
v_gene: TRBV28
CDR3aa: CASSFPTGTNTEAFF
CDR3nt: TGTGCCAGCAGTTTTCCCACAGGTACGAACACTGAAGCTTTCTTT

d_gene: TRBD2
abundance: few
j_gene: TRBJ2-1
v_gene: TRBV18
CDR3aa: CASSQSREREGLRAYNEQFF
CDR3nt: TGTGCCAGCTCACAATCCCGAGAGCGGGAGGGCCTTAGGGCCTACAATGAGCAGTTCTTC

d_gene: TRBD2
abundance: .
j_gene: TRBJ2-3
v_gene: TRBV11-2
CDR3aa: CASSLRGLVGDTQYF
CDR3nt: TGTGCCAGCAGCTTACGCGGACTAGTTGGAGATACGCAGTATTTT

d_gene: .
abundance: .
j_gene: TRBJ2-2
v_gene: TRBV5-5
CDR3aa: CASSAGGNTYTGELFF
CDR3nt: TGTGCCAGCAGCGCCGGGGGTAATACTTACACCGGGGAGCTGTTTTTT

d_gene: .
abundance: .
j_gene: TRBJ2-7
v_gene: TRBV29-1
CDR3aa: CSVCGQTPEQYF
CDR3nt: TGCAGCGTTTGCGGACAGACCCCAGAGCAGTACTTC

d_gene: .
abundance: .
j_gene: TRBJ2-3
v_gene: TRBV2
CDR3aa: CASSILQGRAQYF
CDR3nt: TGTGCCAGCAGTATACTCCAGGGGCGGGCGCAGTATTTT

d_gene: .
abundance: .
j_gene: TRBJ2-7
v_gene: TRBV23-1
CDR3aa: CASSREPSRTAQYF
CDR3nt: TGCGCCAGCAGTCGGGAGCCCTCGCGAACGGCGCAGTACTTC

d_gene: .
abundance: .
j_gene: TRBJ2-7
v_gene: TRBV27
CDR3aa: CASSTGFGGYEQYF
CDR3nt: TGTGCCAGCAGTACCGGATTCGGGGGCTACGAGCAGTACTTC

d_gene: TRBD2
abundance: .
j_gene: TRBJ2-3
v_gene: TRBV19
CDR3aa: CASSIGGREDTQYF
CDR3nt: TGTGCCAGTAGTATAGGAGGGAGGGAAGATACGCAGTATTTT

d_gene: TRBD1
abundance: once
j_gene: TRBJ2-7
v_gene: TRBV11-1
CDR3aa: CASSLAPQGAHEQYF
CDR3nt: TGTGCCAGCAGCTTAGCACCACAGGGGGCCCACGAGCAGTACTTC

d_gene: TRBD1
abundance: .
j_gene: TRBJ2-4
v_gene: TRBV29-1
CDR3aa: CSVVPGQGPNIQYF
CDR3nt: TGCAGCGTTGTCCCGGGACAGGGGCCGAACATTCAGTACTTC

d_gene: .
abundance: .
j_gene: TRBJ2-4
v_gene: TRBV4-1
CDR3aa: CASSQETWGPGNIQYF
CDR3nt: TGCGCCAGCAGCCAAGAGACTTGGGGGCCTGGGAACATTCAGTACTTC

d_gene: .
abundance: .
j_gene: TRBJ2-2
v_gene: TRBV12-3/TRBV12-4
CDR3aa: CASSLPTGELFF
CDR3nt: TGTGCCAGCAGTTTACCGACCGGGGAGCTGTTTTTT

d_gene: TRBD1
abundance: .
j_gene: TRBJ1-2
v_gene: TRBV6-5
CDR3aa: CASSPGGDYGYTF
CDR3nt: TGTGCCAGCAGTCCAGGGGGTGACTATGGCTACACCTTC

d_gene: TRBD1
abundance: .
j_gene: TRBJ2-5
v_gene: TRBV5-6
CDR3aa: CASSRTGTGVETQYF
CDR3nt: TGTGCCAGCAGTAGGACCGGGACAGGGGTAGAGACCCAGTACTTC

d_gene: .
abundance: many
j_gene: TRBJ2-2
v_gene: TRBV27
CDR3aa: CASRWGGPGELFF
CDR3nt: TGTGCCAGCAGGTGGGGGGGGCCCGGGGAGCTGTTTTTT

d_gene: .
abundance: .
j_gene: TRBJ2-5
v_gene: TRBV30
CDR3aa: CAWTGQLGETQYF
CDR3nt: TGTGCCTGGACAGGGCAATTGGGAGAGACCCAGTACTTC

d_gene: TRBD1
abundance: .
j_gene: TRBJ1-4
v_gene: TRBV18
CDR3aa: CASSPGQGPEKLFF
CDR3nt: TGTGCCAGCTCACCCGGACAGGGGCCCGAAAAACTGTTTTTT

d_gene: TRBD1
abundance: once
j_gene: TRBJ1-5
v_gene: TRBV2
CDR3aa: CASSERTGGNQPQHF
CDR3nt: TGTGCCAGCAGTGAGAGGACAGGGGGGAATCAGCCCCAGCATTTT

d_gene: TRBD1
abundance: .
j_gene: TRBJ1-5
v_gene: TRBV7-9
CDR3aa: CASSFGTGSVQPQHF
CDR3nt: TGTGCCAGCAGCTTCGGGACAGGGTCGGTTCAGCCCCAGCATTTT

d_gene: .
abundance: .
j_gene: TRBJ2-7
v_gene: TRBV18
CDR3aa: CARPSPGVFTYEQYF
CDR3nt: TGTGCCCGCCCTTCCCCAGGGGTCTTCACCTACGAGCAGTACTTC

d_gene: .
abundance: .
j_gene: TRBJ1-4
v_gene: TRBV7-9
CDR3aa: CASSLATGRKLFF
CDR3nt: TGTGCCAGCAGCTTAGCGACAGGTCGGAAACTGTTTTTT

d_gene: TRBD2
abundance: once
j_gene: TRBJ2-3
v_gene: TRBV10-3
CDR3aa: CAIMGGSGNTDTQYF
CDR3nt: TGTGCCATCATGGGCGGGAGTGGAAACACAGATACGCAGTATTTT

d_gene: .
abundance: once
j_gene: TRBJ1-3
v_gene: TRBV2
CDR3aa: CASSQSRNTIYF
CDR3nt: TGTGCCAGCAGCCAATCCCGGAACACCATATATTTT

d_gene: TRBD1
abundance: .
j_gene: TRBJ1-6
v_gene: TRBV3-1/TRBV3-2
CDR3aa: CASSLGTDNSPLHF
CDR3nt: TGTGCCAGCAGCCTTGGGACAGATAATTCACCCCTCCACTTT

d_gene: .
abundance: .
j_gene: TRBJ1-1
v_gene: TRBV24-1
CDR3aa: CATSDSGGYTEAFF
CDR3nt: TGTGCCACCAGTGATTCTGGCGGCTACACTGAAGCTTTCTTT

d_gene: TRBD2
abundance: .
j_gene: TRBJ2-1
v_gene: TRBV29-1
CDR3aa: CSVDRTSGNEQFF
CDR3nt: TGCAGCGTTGACCGGACTAGCGGGAATGAGCAGTTCTTC

d_gene: .
abundance: .
j_gene: TRBJ2-5
v_gene: TRBV6-6
CDR3aa: CASSYGQGPETQYF
CDR3nt: TGTGCCAGCAGTTACGGTCAGGGGCCGGAGACCCAGTACTTC

d_gene: .
abundance: .
j_gene: TRBJ1-1
v_gene: TRBV10-3
CDR3aa: CAISEVDEAFF
CDR3nt: TGTGCCATCAGTGAGGTAGATGAAGCTTTCTTT

d_gene: .
abundance: .
j_gene: TRBJ2-5
v_gene: TRBV24-1
CDR3aa: CATSEADKETQYF
CDR3nt: TGTGCCACCAGTGAGGCAGACAAAGAGACCCAGTACTTC

d_gene: TRBD1
abundance: .
j_gene: TRBJ2-1
v_gene: TRBV4-3
CDR3aa: CASSQGTGVNNEQFF
CDR3nt: TGCGCCAGCAGCCAGGGGACAGGGGTAAACAATGAGCAGTTCTTC

d_gene: TRBD1
abundance: .
j_gene: TRBJ1-4
v_gene: TRBV5-1
CDR3aa: CASSSSDREGEKLFF
CDR3nt: TGCGCCAGCAGCTCCTCGGACAGGGAGGGGGAAAAACTGTTTTTT

d_gene: .
abundance: .
j_gene: TRBJ2-6
v_gene: TRBV5-6
CDR3aa: CASSTYPSGTGANVLTF
CDR3nt: TGTGCCAGCAGCACCTACCCTTCAGGAACCGGGGCCAACGTCCTGACTTTC

d_gene: TRBD2
abundance: .
j_gene: TRBJ2-1
v_gene: TRBV12-5
CDR3aa: CASGPGGGSYNEQFF
CDR3nt: TGTGCTAGTGGTCCCGGGGGGGGCTCCTACAATGAGCAGTTCTTC

d_gene: .
abundance: .
j_gene: TRBJ1-2
v_gene: TRBV6-5
CDR3aa: CASSSTGLVYGYTF
CDR3nt: TGTGCCAGCAGCTCCACAGGGCTTGTCTATGGCTACACCTTC

d_gene: .
abundance: .
j_gene: TRBJ2-1
v_gene: TRBV4-3
CDR3aa: CASSQVLGLGGVYNEQFF
CDR3nt: TGCGCCAGCAGCCAAGTCCTCGGGTTAGGCGGAGTCTACAATGAGCAGTTCTTC

d_gene: .
abundance: .
j_gene: TRBJ2-3
v_gene: TRBV7-8
CDR3aa: CASSPVLEGQYF
CDR3nt: TGTGCCAGCAGCCCCGTACTCGAGGGGCAGTATTTT

d_gene: .
abundance: once
j_gene: TRBJ1-2
v_gene: TRBV4-1
CDR3aa: CASSQDPSSYYGYTF
CDR3nt: TGCGCCAGCAGCCAAGATCCTTCGAGCTACTATGGCTACACCTTC

d_gene: .
abundance: .
j_gene: TRBJ2-2
v_gene: TRBV4-3
CDR3aa: CASSHPLLGGRLNTGELFF
CDR3nt: TGCGCCAGCAGCCACCCACTACTCGGGGGGCGGTTAAACACCGGGGAGCTGTTTTTT

d_gene: .
abundance: once
j_gene: TRBJ2-7
v_gene: TRBV5-1
CDR3aa: CASSLVGDTGVDEQYF
CDR3nt: TGCGCCAGCAGCTTGGTAGGTGACACTGGCGTGGACGAGCAGTACTTC

d_gene: .
abundance: once
j_gene: TRBJ2-1
v_gene: TRBV5-4
CDR3aa: CASSSGLAEQFF
CDR3nt: TGTGCCAGCAGCTCCGGGTTAGCTGAGCAGTTCTTC

d_gene: .
abundance: .
j_gene: TRBJ2-4
v_gene: TRBV6-5
CDR3aa: CASSYSEGTSKNIQYF
CDR3nt: TGTGCCAGCAGTTACTCAGAAGGGACATCCAAAAACATTCAGTACTTC

d_gene: TRBD2
abundance: .
j_gene: TRBJ2-3
v_gene: TRBV5-1
CDR3aa: CASSPDSGSTDTQYF
CDR3nt: TGCGCCAGCAGCCCGGATAGCGGGAGCACAGATACGCAGTATTTT

d_gene: .
abundance: .
j_gene: TRBJ1-4
v_gene: TRBV28
CDR3aa: CASRGAVEKLFF
CDR3nt: TGTGCCAGCAGGGGGGCCGTGGAAAAACTGTTTTTT

d_gene: TRBD1
abundance: .
j_gene: TRBJ1-2
v_gene: TRBV19
CDR3aa: CASSIEGGRYGYTF
CDR3nt: TGTGCCAGTAGTATAGAAGGGGGCAGGTATGGCTACACCTTC

d_gene: .
abundance: once
j_gene: TRBJ2-1
v_gene: TRBV4-1
CDR3aa: CASSPPTGFNEQFF
CDR3nt: TGCGCCAGCAGCCCCCCGACAGGATTCAATGAGCAGTTCTTC

d_gene: .
abundance: .
j_gene: TRBJ2-2
v_gene: TRBV5-1
CDR3aa: CASSLQGNTGELFF
CDR3nt: TGCGCCAGCAGCCTACAGGGGAACACCGGGGAGCTGTTTTTT